The next 15 T cell receptor beta chains were all read from a single sample in a study of identical twins. Using its own MiXCR run on the 5' RACE reads, TCRdb lists one record per CDR3 protein. Among about 730,000 distinct CDR3 sequences, over 20% were seen once, and the ten largest hold 4% to 5.5%. The same sample was also studied in work on T cells expressing NK-cell markers.

Sequencing used PBMCs. These receptors were collected from a woman under 30 in good health.

This clonotype was counted once. The rearrangement joins TRBV2 to TRBJ2-7, with D tentatively TRBD1 (5 bases). The CDR3 runs to 14 residues. Per the germline V gene, CDR1 is SNHLY and CDR2 is FYNNEI. With 2 bases removed from V and 5 bases from J, the gap between germline ends came to 13 bases. Here the CDR3 reads CASSEQGMGNEQYF. The DNA of the CDR3 is TGTGCCAGCAGTGAACAGGGAATGGGTAACGAGCAGTACTTC. Combining the CDR3 with reference TRBV2 and TRBJ2-7 gives the whole variable domain EPEVTQTPSHQVTQMGQEVILRCVPISNHLYFYWYRQILGQKVEFLVSFYNNEISEKSEIFDDQFSVERPDGSNFTLKIRSTKLEDSAMYFCASSEQGMGNEQYFGPGTRLTVT.

In this sample, this clonotype turned up a few times. The chain has TRBV6-1 and TRBJ2-7; TRBD2 is a possible D gene (6 bases). The length of the CDR3 is 15 residues. Germline CDR1 reads MNHNS; CDR2 reads SASEGT. V was trimmed by 6 bases and J by 5 bases, leaving 20 bases between them. The DNA for the CDR3 is TGTGCCAGCAGCCTACCCCCCGGGAGCAACGACGAGCAGTACTTC. It encodes CASSLPPGSNDEQYF.

This clonotype was detected only a few times. This sequence joins TRBV4-1 and TRBJ2-7; 12 bases line up with TRBD2. Germline V gene lookup returns CDR1 MGHRA and CDR2 YSYEKL. J gave up 6 bases and V 1 base, and 7 bases lay outside the gene matches. The CDR3 consists of 16 residues. The CDR3 coding sequence is TGCGCCAGCAGCCAAGCCGGGACTAGCGGGTCCCGCGAGCAGTACTTC. It translates to CASSQAGTSGSREQYF.

The chain recombines TRBV5-1 with TRBJ2-2; 9 nucleotides line up with TRBD1. From germline, CDR1 is SGHRS and CDR2 YFSETQ. The V and J ends lost 9 bases and 5 bases, in that order; junction bases with no gene match: 11. The CDR3 is 15 amino acids. CDR3 in amino acids: CATPPGQGPTGELFF. CDR3 in DNA: TGCGCCACCCCGCCGGGACAGGGACCGACCGGGGAGCTGTTTTTT.

The rearrangement links TRBV12-3 or TRBV12-4 to TRBJ2-2, with a weak D call TRBD2 (6 bases). Deletions cut 6 bases from V and 1 base from J, with 15 bases between. The CDR3 covers 16 residues. The CDR3 protein is CASSFRGIQNTGELFF. In DNA form, the CDR3 reads TGTGCCAGCAGCTTTCGGGGGATCCAGAACACCGGGGAGCTGTTTTTT.

This chain joins TRBV7-6 and TRBJ2-7; 9 nucleotides agree with TRBD1. The V gene's germline CDR1 is SGHVS and CDR2 FNYEAQ. V shed 2 bases and J 2 bases; nucleotides not matched to a gene: 4. The CDR3 has 15 amino acids. In DNA form, the CDR3 reads TGTGCCAGCAGCTTAACGACAGGGGGGACCTACGAGCAGTACTTC. Translating gives CASSLTTGGTYEQYF.

The chain couples TRBV6-6 to TRBJ2-7; 7 nucleotides match TRBD1. With 6 bases clipped from V and 3 bases from J, the junction kept 5 bases outside the gene matches. The CDR3 is made up of 13 amino acids. The germline CDR1 and CDR2 sequences are MNHNY and SVGAGI (reference sequence). CDR3 residues: CASRHGTVYEQYF. CDR3 sequence (DNA): TGTGCCAGCAGGCACGGGACAGTCTACGAGCAGTACTTC.

About this clonotype itself: A read error may account for a junction end that differs from germline. The genes are TRBV5-6 and TRBJ2-1; 8 bases line up with TRBD2. This CDR3 has 15 amino acids. Germline CDR1 is SGHDT and CDR2 is YYEEEE. CDR3 nucleotide sequence: TGTGCCAGCAGTACGGCTACCGGGAGGGTGACTGAGCGGTTCTTC. This encodes CASSTATGRVTERFF.

The chain couples TRBV6-2 or TRBV6-3 to TRBJ1-5; D is undetermined. The CDR3 is 14 amino acids. Trimming took off 4 bases at V and 7 bases at J, with 14 bases between the two ends. CDR1 and CDR2 from the germline V gene are MNHEY and SVGEGT. CDR3 sequence (DNA): TGTGCCAGCAGTTTTACGGCGACCGACCAGCCCCAGCATTTT. Its protein product is CASSFTATDQPQHF.

V is TRBV12-3 or TRBV12-4 and J is TRBJ2-3; no reliable D call. This CDR3 region has 14 residues. The germline V and J ends were trimmed by 2 bases and 5 bases, with 11 bases remaining between them. The CDR3 DNA follows: TGTGCCAGCAGTTTATCCAGTTGGGGAGATACGCAGTATTTT. It is translated as CASSLSSWGDTQYF.

The sample holds a few counts of this clonotype. The gene calls are TRBV20-1 and TRBJ2-7, with 10 positions matching TRBD2. Per germline, CDR1 DFQATT and CDR2 SNEGSKA (reference sequence). The CDR3 sequence is 14 residues long. V dropped 6 bases and J dropped 2; count of bases not matched to a gene: 7. The CDR3 spells CSATSSGRAYEQYF. The CDR3 nucleotides read TGCAGTGCAACCTCAAGCGGGAGGGCCTACGAGCAGTACTTC.

In DNA, the CDR3 is TGTGCCAGCAGTACGAACAGGGGGCAGGAGACCCAGTACTTC. It translates to CASSTNRGQETQYF. The chain combines TRBV27 with TRBJ2-5, with TRBD1 matching 9 bases. Looked up from germline, CDR1 is MNHEY and CDR2 is SMNVEV (reference sequence). The CDR3 contains 14 residues. V lost 5 bases to trimming and J lost 5 bases; unmatched junction nucleotides: 6.

Ten or more counts support this clonotype. The chain has TRBV6-5 and TRBJ2-1, with D hard to call. The germline V gene encodes CDR1 MNHEY and CDR2 SVGAGI. This CDR3 comprises 12 residues. Trimming pared 6 bases from V and 6 bases from J, leaving 9 bases between. The CDR3 nucleotides are TGTGCCAGCAGCCATGACGGCAATGAGCAGTTCTTC. This gives the protein CASSHDGNEQFF.

The chain carries TRBV12-3 or TRBV12-4 and TRBJ2-5; D possibly corresponds to TRBD1 (6 bases). Trimming cost V 4 bases and J 8 bases, with 11 bases left between them. The CDR3 sequence is 12 residues long. The CDR3 bases are TGTGCCAGCAGTTCGGACAGCCGTACCCAGTACTTC. Its protein product is CASSSDSRTQYF.

This sequence joins TRBV4-3 and TRBJ2-1; 10 nucleotides agree with TRBD2. With V trimmed by 0 bases and J by 4 bases, 9 bases remained unmatched. The CDR3 sequence is 18 residues long. The germline V gene has CDR1 LGHNA and CDR2 YSLEER. The CDR3 nucleotides are TGCGCCAGCAGCCAAGACGGGAGGAGCGGGAGGGTTTACAATGAGCAGTTCTTC. This translates into CASSQDGRSGRVYNEQFF.